One T cell receptor (beta chain) is described in this entry. Its cognate antigen is unknown. The entry originates in a study of cytomegalovirus exposure and HLA in healthy donors. Study-wide findings and caveats: The study recorded 150 to 200 TCR beta chains that were cytomegalovirus-associated.

TCRdb's copy holds only in-frame clones and misses some; the assay was immunoSEQ multiplex PCR. The sample holds roughly 84,000 clones; approximately 91% are singletons and the top ten take 2% to 2.5%. Germline V gene lookup returns CDR1 MRHNA and CDR2 SNTAGT. The CDR3 extends over 14 amino acids. Trimming removed 5 bases from V and 7 bases from J; junction bases left unmatched: 7. This receptor was obtained from a man aged 25-45 years in good health and CMV-seronegative. This chain links TRBV6-4 with TRBJ1-2, with TRBD1 matching over 10 bases. Sequenced sample: PBMCs. This CDR3 reads CASSNRDRGGGYTF. CDR3 coding DNA: TGTGCCAGCAGTAATCGGGACAGGGGAGGTGGCTACACCTTC.